These 20 T cell receptor beta chains originate from one sample sequenced in a study of early T cells in non-severe SARS-CoV-2 infection. TCRdb re-called the 5' RACE reads through MiXCR, storing one row per CDR3 protein. The sample records about 46,000 distinct CDR3 sequences, roughly 5% being singletons. The sample was whole blood, taken at baseline. All receptors derive from an adult who was a healthcare worker with PCR-confirmed SARS-CoV-2 infection or an uninfected control (not recorded which).

This clonotype was detected ten times or more. The chain has TRBV5-1 and TRBJ1-1; 8 nucleotides match TRBD1. The CDR3 covers 17 residues. Germline V lookup: CDR1 SGHRS, CDR2 YFSETQ. V lost 2 bases to trimming and J lost 4 bases; unmatched junction nucleotides: 13. CDR3 amino acids: CASSFGQGWPSGTEAFF. For the CDR3, the DNA is TGCGCCAGCAGCTTTGGACAGGGTTGGCCATCAGGCACTGAAGCTTTCTTT.

This clonotype was observed many times. The genes are TRBV10-1 and TRBJ2-1; no reliable D call. This CDR3 comprises 13 residues. Germline loops: CDR1 WNHNN, CDR2 SYGVQD (reference sequence). Trimming shortened V by 2 bases and J by 1 base, and 3 bases separated the two germline ends. The CDR3 is CASSELSYNEQFF. CDR3 bases: TGCGCCAGCAGTGAGCTATCCTACAATGAGCAGTTCTTC.

In its sample, this clonotype was seen many times. The chain carries TRBV28 and TRBJ1-5; D may be TRBD1 (5 bases). The CDR3 length is 15 residues. V lost 3 bases and J lost 3, with 12 bases in between. Per germline, CDR1 MDHEN and CDR2 SYDVKM. CDR3: CASSFGQGDNQPQHF. The CDR3 nucleotides are TGTGCCAGCAGTTTCGGGCAGGGAGACAATCAGCCCCAGCATTTT.

This clonotype has at least ten counts. This chain uses TRBV20-1 with TRBJ2-7; 7 bases line up with TRBD1. Trimming removed 5 bases from V and 2 bases from J; junction bases left unmatched: 6. Per the germline V gene, CDR1 is DFQATT and CDR2 is SNEGSKA (reference sequence). The CDR3 is 13 residues long. The CDR3 region is CSAPGTATYEQYF. The CDR3 nucleotides are TGCAGTGCTCCCGGGACAGCGACCTACGAGCAGTACTTC.

The V gene is TRBV28, the J gene TRBJ2-5; perhaps TRBD1 as D (6 bases). The V end was cut by 3 bases, the J end by 5 bases, with 16 bases between. The V gene's germline CDR1 is MDHEN and CDR2 SYDVKM. The CDR3 is 15 amino acids. The CDR3 reads CASSLIGGLLETQYF. In nucleotides, the CDR3 is TGTGCCAGCAGTTTGATTGGGGGCCTTCTGGAGACCCAGTACTTC.

This clonotype was seen ten or more times. The CDR3 DNA reads TGTGCCAGCAGCCCGAACAGGGAATATAATGAGCAGTTCTTC. Amino acid sequence: CASSPNREYNEQFF. The chain carries TRBV7-3 and TRBJ2-1; tentatively, D is TRBD1 (6 bases). This CDR3 has 14 residues. Deletions cut 5 bases from V and 7 bases from J, with 15 bases between. Germline V lookup: CDR1 SGHTA, CDR2 FQGTGA.

This clonotype was detected many times. The chain has TRBV4-2 and TRBJ2-6; D is unclear. The CDR3 has 14 residues. With 7 bases removed from V and 1 base from J, the gap between germline ends came to 8 bases. Germline assignment: CDR1 LGHNA and CDR2 YNFKEQ. CDR3 amino acids: CASTLGSGANVLTF. The CDR3 DNA sequence: TGTGCCAGCACCTTAGGTTCTGGGGCCAACGTCCTGACTTTC.

Only a few counts were recorded for this clonotype. The CDR3 reads CASSRTGIGELFF. DNA for the CDR3: TGTGCCAGCAGCCGGACAGGGATCGGGGAGCTGTTTTTT. The chain couples TRBV7-3 to TRBJ2-2; 8 positions agree with TRBD1. The V segment lost 5 bases and the J segment 7 bases; nucleotides outside the gene matches: 3. CDR1 SGHTA and CDR2 FQGTGA come from the germline V gene. CDR3 length: 13 amino acids.

This clonotype was picked up many times. J is TRBJ1-1 and V is TRBV10-3; no clear D gene. Germline values: CDR1 ENHRY, CDR2 SYGVKD. The CDR3 spans 15 residues. Trimming took 4 bases from V and 3 from J, leaving 15 bases between them. CDR3 nucleotide sequence: TGTGCCATCAGTGCTAATAGAGCTGGGGACACTGAAGCTTTCTTT. Translating gives CAISANRAGDTEAFF.

This chain uses TRBV2 with TRBJ1-1; no clear D gene. This CDR3 has 15 amino acids. Germline V CDR1 and CDR2: SNHLY, FYNNEI. With 7 bases removed from V and 5 bases from J, the gap between germline ends came to 20 bases. DNA of the CDR3: TGTGCCAGCACTCTCGGCCCCACCTCGAGGACTGAAGCTTTCTTT. This codes for CASTLGPTSRTEAFF.

This clonotype appeared many times. The V gene is TRBV12-3 or TRBV12-4, the J gene TRBJ2-1, with D possibly being TRBD1 or TRBD2 (5 bases each). Trimming cost V 7 bases and J 5 bases, with 15 bases left between them. This CDR3 is 14 amino acids long. The DNA for the CDR3 is TGTGCCAGCACCGAGGTGGGACGGCACAATGAGCAGTTCTTC. Translated, it gives CASTEVGRHNEQFF.

This clonotype has a handful of counts. In nucleotides, the CDR3 is TGTGCCAGTAGTATTTGGGGGAGGCAGCCCCAGCATTTT. Protein product: CASSIWGRQPQHF. The chain employs TRBV19 and TRBJ1-5; a possible D gene is TRBD1 (5 bases). Per the germline V gene, CDR1 is LNHDA and CDR2 is SQIVND (reference sequence). CDR3 size: 13 residues. The V and J ends lost 3 bases and 7 bases respectively, with 10 bases between them.

This clonotype was counted between two and nine times. The J gene is TRBJ2-2, the V gene TRBV7-3; D is unresolved. V lost 4 bases, J lost 5 bases, and 11 bases lay in between. The germline V gene has CDR1 SGHTA and CDR2 FQGTGA. The CDR3 is 14 amino acids. CDR3 in DNA: TGTGCCAGCAGCTCCAACGGTGATACCGGGGAGCTGTTTTTT. Its translation is CASSSNGDTGELFF.

This clonotype has at least ten counts. V usage is TRBV4-1 and J usage is TRBJ2-7, with TRBD2 as a possible D gene (5 bases). The CDR3 is 13 residues long. The V end lost 6 bases, the J end lost 2 bases, and 11 bases lay between the germline ends. Germline CDR1 is MGHRA and CDR2 is YSYEKL. CDR3 in amino acids: CASSSGLTYEQYF. The CDR3 DNA is TGCGCCAGCAGTTCCGGACTTACCTACGAGCAGTACTTC.

V and J are TRBV20-1 and TRBJ2-7; 8 bases match TRBD1. V lost 1 base and J lost 2; bases outside the gene matches: 4. CDR1 DFQATT and CDR2 SNEGSKA come from the germline V gene (reference sequence). The CDR3 has 14 residues. This CDR3 reads CSARAGGGTYEQYF. The CDR3 DNA is TGCAGTGCTAGAGCAGGGGGCGGAACCTACGAGCAGTACTTC.

This clonotype was seen a handful of times. The genes are TRBV20-1 and TRBJ2-7; possibly TRBD2 for D (6 bases). Germline-derived CDR1 and CDR2 are DFQATT and SNEGSKA (reference sequence). Trimming took off 0 bases at V and 2 bases at J, with 11 bases between the two ends. The CDR3 has 14 residues. The CDR3, as DNA: TGCAGTGCTAGAGATTCCAGCGGGCCCTACGAGCAGTACTTC. Translating it yields CSARDSSGPYEQYF.

The J gene is TRBJ2-3, the V gene TRBV4-2; D not resolved. V lost 0 bases to trimming and J lost 3 bases, with 10 bases between them. The CDR3 loop spans 15 amino acids. The V gene's germline CDR1 is LGHNA and CDR2 YNFKEQ. The DNA for the CDR3 is TGTGCCAGCAGCCAAGATTTCCGTATAACAGATACGCAGTATTTT. It encodes CASSQDFRITDTQYF.

This clonotype has at least ten counts. The chain couples TRBV5-4 to TRBJ2-3, with D maybe TRBD2 (6 bases). This CDR3 contains 13 residues. Trimming took 2 bases from V and 6 from J, leaving 10 bases between them. Looked up from germline, CDR1 is SGHNT and CDR2 is YYREEE (reference sequence). The CDR3 here is CASSFPSDDTQYF. For the CDR3, the DNA is TGTGCCAGCAGCTTCCCTAGCGATGATACGCAGTATTTT.

This clonotype was counted ten times or more. CDR3 protein: CASSDGESSSYNEQFF. The CDR3 DNA reads as TGTGCCAGCAGTGACGGGGAGTCTAGCTCCTACAATGAGCAGTTCTTC. The rearrangement joins TRBV6-4 to TRBJ2-1; the D gene is possibly TRBD2 (5 bases). Germline CDR1 and CDR2: MRHNA and SNTAGT. The V end was cut by 2 bases, the J end by 0 bases, with 11 bases between. The CDR3 sequence is 16 residues long.

Comments on this clonotype: Possible read error: a much larger clone is one base away. The rearrangement uses TRBV7-3 and TRBJ1-1; perhaps TRBD1 as D (5 bases). This CDR3 has 14 amino acids. Looked up from germline, CDR1 is SGHTA and CDR2 is FQGTGA. For the CDR3, the DNA is TGTGCCTGCAGCCCCCACCCAGGGAGCCCTGAAGCTTTCTTT. It specifies CACSPHPGSPEAFF.